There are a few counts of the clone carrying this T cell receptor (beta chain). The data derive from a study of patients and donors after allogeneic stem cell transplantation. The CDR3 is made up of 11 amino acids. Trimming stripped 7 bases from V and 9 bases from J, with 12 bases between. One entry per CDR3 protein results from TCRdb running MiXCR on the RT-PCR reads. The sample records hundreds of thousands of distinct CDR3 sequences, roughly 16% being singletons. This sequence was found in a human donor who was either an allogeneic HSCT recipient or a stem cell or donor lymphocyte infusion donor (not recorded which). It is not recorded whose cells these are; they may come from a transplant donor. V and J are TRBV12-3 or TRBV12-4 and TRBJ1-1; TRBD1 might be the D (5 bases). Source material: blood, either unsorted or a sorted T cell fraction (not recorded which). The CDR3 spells CASTTRTKAFF. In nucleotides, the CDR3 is TGTGCCAGCACCACCCGGACAAAAGCTTTCTTT.